This note documents a single TCR beta chain sequence. Authors' data handling: Nucleated cell counts were estimated from reference gene primer amplification. Method: immunoSEQ multiplex PCR; TCRdb's copy keeps in-frame clones and lacks some. V and J calls and clone size are those listed in that table; D and trimming were worked out from the DNA. The table shows about 120,000 clones, with around 89% occurring only once. The CDR3 sequence is 12 residues long. V was trimmed by 6 bases and J by 1 base, leaving 6 bases between them. Germline CDR1 is MDHEN and CDR2 is SYDVKM. The data were taken from a study of blood T cell repertoires in COVID-19. Across the study: Acute and convalescent COVID-19 samples came from the United States, Italy and Spain. PBMCs, B-cell-depleted T cells, or T cells were the source of the cDNA or gDNA that made up the material.

Input material: peripheral blood. The TCR comes from a human donor with acute or convalescent COVID-19. The donor label of this sample is uncertain. The V and J genes are TRBV28 and TRBJ1-1; the D is unclear. The CDR3 DNA is TGTGCCAGCAGGGAGAAGAACACTGAAGCTTTCTTT. Its translation is CASREKNTEAFF.